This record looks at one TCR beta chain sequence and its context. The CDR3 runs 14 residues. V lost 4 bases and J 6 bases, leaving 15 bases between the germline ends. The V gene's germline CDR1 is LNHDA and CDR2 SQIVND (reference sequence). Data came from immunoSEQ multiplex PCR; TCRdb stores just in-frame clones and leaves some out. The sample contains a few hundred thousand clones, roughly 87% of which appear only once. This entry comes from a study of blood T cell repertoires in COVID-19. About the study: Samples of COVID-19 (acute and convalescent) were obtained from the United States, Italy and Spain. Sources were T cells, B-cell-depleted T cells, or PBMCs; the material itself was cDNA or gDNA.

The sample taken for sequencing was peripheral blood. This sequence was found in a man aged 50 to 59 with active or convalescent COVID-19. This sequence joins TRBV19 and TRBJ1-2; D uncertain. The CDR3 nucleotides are TGTGCCAGTAGTACCCGGATCCGGGGAAATGGCTACACCTTC. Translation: CASSTRIRGNGYTF.